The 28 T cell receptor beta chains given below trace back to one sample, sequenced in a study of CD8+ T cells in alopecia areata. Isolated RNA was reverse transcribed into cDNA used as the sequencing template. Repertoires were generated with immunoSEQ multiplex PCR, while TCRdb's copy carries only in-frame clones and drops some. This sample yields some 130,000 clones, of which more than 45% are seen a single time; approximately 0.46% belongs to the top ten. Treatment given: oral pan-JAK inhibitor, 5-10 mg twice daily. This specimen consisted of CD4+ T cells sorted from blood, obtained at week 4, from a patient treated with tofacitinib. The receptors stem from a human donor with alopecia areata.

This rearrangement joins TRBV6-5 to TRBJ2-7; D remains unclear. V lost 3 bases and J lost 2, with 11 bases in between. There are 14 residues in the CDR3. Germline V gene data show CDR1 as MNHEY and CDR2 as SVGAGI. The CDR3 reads CASSYEMGTYEQYF. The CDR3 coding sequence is TGTGCCAGCAGTTATGAGATGGGAACCTACGAGCAGTACTTC.

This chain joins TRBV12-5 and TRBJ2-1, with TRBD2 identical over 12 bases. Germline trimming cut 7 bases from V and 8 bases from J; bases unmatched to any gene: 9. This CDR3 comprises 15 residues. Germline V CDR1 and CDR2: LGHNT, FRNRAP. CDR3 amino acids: CASAPGLAGGHEQFF. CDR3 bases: TGTGCTAGTGCCCCTGGGCTAGCGGGAGGGCATGAGCAGTTCTTC.

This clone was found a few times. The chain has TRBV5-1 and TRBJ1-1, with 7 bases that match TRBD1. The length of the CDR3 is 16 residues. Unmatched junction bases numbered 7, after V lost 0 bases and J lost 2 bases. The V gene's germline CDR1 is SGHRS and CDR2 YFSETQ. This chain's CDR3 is CASSLANRGQNTEAFF. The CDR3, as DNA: TGCGCCAGCAGCTTGGCCAACAGGGGACAAAACACTGAAGCTTTCTTT.

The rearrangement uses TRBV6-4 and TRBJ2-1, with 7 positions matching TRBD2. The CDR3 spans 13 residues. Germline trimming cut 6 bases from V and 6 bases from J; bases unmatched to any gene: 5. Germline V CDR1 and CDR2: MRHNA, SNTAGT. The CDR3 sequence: CASSRGLLNEQFF. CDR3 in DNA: TGTGCCAGCAGCCGGGGACTACTCAATGAGCAGTTCTTC.

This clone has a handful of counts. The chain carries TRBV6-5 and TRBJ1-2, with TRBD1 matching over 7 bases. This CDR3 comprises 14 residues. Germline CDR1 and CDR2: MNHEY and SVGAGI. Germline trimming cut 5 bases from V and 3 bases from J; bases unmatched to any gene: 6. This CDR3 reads CASSRQGWDYGYTF. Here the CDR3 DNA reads TGTGCCAGCAGTAGACAGGGTTGGGACTATGGCTACACCTTC.

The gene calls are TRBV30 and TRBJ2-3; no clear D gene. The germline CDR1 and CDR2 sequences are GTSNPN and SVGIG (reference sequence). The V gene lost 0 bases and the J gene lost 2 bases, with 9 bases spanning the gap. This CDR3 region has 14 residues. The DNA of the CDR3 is TGTGCCTGGAGTGTAAGGTCAGCCACAGATACGCAGTATTTT. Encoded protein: CAWSVRSATDTQYF.

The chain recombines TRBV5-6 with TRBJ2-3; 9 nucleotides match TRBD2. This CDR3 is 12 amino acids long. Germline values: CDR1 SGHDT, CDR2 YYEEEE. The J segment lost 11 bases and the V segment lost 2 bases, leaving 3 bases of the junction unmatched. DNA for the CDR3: TGTGCCAGCAGCTTCTCGCGGGAGGGGCAGTATTTT. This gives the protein CASSFSREGQYF.

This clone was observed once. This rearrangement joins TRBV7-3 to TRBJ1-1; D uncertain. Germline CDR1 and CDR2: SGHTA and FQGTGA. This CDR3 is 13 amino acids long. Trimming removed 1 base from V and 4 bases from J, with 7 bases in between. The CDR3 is CASSLRMGTEAFF. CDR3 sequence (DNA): TGTGCCAGCAGCTTAAGAATGGGCACTGAAGCTTTCTTT. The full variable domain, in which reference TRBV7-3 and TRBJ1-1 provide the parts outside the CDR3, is GAGVSQTPSNKVTEKGKYVELRCDPISGHTALYWYRQSLGQGPEFLIYFQGTGAADDSGLPNDRFFAVRPEGSVSTLKIQRTERGDSAVYLCASSLRMGTEAFFGQGTRLTVV.

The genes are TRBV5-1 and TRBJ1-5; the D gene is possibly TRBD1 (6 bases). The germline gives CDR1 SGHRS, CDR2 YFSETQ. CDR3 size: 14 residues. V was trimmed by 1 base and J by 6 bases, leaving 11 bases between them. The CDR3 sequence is CASSLSGGTQPQHF. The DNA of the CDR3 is TGCGCCAGCAGCTTGTCGGGGGGCACTCAGCCCCAGCATTTT. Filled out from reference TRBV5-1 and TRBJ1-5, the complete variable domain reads KAGVTQTPRYLIKTRGQQVTLSCSPISGHRSVSWYQQTPGQGLQFLFEYFSETQRNKGNFPGRFSGRQFSNSRSEMNVSTLELGDSALYLCASSLSGGTQPQHFGDGTRLSIL.

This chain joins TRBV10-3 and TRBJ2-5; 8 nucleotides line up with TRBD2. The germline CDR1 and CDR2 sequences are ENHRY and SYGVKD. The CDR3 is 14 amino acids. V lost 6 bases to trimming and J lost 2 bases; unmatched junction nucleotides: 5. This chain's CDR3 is CAIRPGLGQETQYF. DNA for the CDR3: TGTGCCATCAGACCGGGACTAGGTCAAGAGACCCAGTACTTC.

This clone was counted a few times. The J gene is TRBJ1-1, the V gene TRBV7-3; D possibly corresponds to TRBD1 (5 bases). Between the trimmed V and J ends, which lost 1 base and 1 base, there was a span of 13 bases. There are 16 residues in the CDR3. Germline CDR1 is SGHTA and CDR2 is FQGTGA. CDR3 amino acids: CASSLMARGANTEAFF. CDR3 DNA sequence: TGTGCCAGCAGCTTAATGGCGAGGGGCGCGAACACTGAAGCTTTCTTT.

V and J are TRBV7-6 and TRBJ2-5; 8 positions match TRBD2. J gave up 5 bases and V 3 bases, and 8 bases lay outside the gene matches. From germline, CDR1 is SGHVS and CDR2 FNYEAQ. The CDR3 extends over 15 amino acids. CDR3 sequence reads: CASSLSPAGVETQYF. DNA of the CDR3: TGTGCCAGCAGCTTGTCTCCAGCGGGAGTTGAGACCCAGTACTTC.

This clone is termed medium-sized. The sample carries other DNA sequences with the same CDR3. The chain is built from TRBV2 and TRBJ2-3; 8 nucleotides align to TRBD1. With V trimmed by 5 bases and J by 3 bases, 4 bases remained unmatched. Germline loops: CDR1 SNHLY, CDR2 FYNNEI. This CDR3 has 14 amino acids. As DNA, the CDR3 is TGTGCCAGCAGTCGGACAGGGCTGACAGATACGCAGTATTTT. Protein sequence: CASSRTGLTDTQYF.

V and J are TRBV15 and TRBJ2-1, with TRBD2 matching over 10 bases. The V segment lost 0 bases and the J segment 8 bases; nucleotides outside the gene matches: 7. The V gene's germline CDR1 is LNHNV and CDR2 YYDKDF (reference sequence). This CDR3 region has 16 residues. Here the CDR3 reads CATSREAGGFSDEQFF. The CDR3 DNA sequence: TGTGCCACCAGCAGAGAAGCGGGAGGGTTTAGCGATGAGCAGTTCTTC.

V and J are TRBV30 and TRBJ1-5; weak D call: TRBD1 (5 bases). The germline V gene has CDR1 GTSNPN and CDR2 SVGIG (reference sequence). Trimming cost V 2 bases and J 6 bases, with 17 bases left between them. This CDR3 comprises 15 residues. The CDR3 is CAWSNRVGGVQPQHF. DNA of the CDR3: TGTGCCTGGAGTAACCGAGTCGGGGGGGTTCAGCCCCAGCATTTT.

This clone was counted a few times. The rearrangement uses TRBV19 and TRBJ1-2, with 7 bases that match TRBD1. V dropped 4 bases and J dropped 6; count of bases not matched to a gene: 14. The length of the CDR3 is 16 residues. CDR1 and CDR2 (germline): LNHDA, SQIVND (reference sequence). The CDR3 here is CASSSPTGTRRDGYTF. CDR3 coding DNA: TGTGCCAGTAGTAGCCCGACAGGGACAAGGCGCGATGGCTACACCTTC.

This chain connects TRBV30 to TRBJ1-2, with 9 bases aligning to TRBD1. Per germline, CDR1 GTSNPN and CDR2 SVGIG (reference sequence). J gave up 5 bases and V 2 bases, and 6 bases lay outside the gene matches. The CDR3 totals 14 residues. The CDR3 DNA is TGTGCCTGGAGTAGGCCGGGACAGGGATATGGCTACACCTTC. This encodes CAWSRPGQGYGYTF. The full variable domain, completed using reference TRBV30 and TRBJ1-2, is SQTIHQWPATLVQPVGSPLSLECTVEGTSNPNLYWYRQAAGRGLQLLFYSVGIGQISSEVPQNLSASRPQDRQFILSSKKLLLSDSGFYLCAWSRPGQGYGYTFGSGTRLTVV.

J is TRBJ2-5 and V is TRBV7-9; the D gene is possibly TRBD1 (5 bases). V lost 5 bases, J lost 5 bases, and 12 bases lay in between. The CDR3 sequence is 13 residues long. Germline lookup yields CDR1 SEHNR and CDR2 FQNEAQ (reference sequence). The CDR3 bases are TGTGCCAGCAGCCTCAGGGCCGGGGAGACCCAGTACTTC. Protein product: CASSLRAGETQYF.

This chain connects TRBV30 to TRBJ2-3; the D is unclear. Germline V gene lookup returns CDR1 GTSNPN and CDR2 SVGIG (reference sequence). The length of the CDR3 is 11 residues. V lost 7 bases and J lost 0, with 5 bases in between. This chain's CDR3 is CASESTDTQYF. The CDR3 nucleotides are TGTGCCTCCGAAAGCACAGATACGCAGTATTTT.

The CDR3 bases are TGTGCCAGCAGTGTGCGAACGGGTATGAATCAGCCCCAGCATTTT. Its protein product is CASSVRTGMNQPQHF. The V call is TRBV6-1, the J call TRBJ1-5, with D hard to call. In germline, CDR1 is MNHNS, CDR2 SASEGT. The CDR3 has 15 amino acids. Trimming pared 4 bases from V and 4 bases from J, leaving 14 bases between.

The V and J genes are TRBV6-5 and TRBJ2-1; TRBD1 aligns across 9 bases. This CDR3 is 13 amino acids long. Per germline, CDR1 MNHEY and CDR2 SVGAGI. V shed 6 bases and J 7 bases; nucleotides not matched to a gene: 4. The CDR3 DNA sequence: TGTGCCAGCAGCCGGGACAGGGAAAATGAGCAGTTCTTC. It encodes CASSRDRENEQFF.

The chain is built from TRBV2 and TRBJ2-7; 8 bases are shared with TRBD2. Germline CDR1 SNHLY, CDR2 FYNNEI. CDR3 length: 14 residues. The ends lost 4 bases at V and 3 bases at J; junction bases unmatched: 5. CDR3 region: CASSGYSGDYEQYF. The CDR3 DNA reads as TGTGCCAGCAGTGGATATAGCGGGGACTACGAGCAGTACTTC.

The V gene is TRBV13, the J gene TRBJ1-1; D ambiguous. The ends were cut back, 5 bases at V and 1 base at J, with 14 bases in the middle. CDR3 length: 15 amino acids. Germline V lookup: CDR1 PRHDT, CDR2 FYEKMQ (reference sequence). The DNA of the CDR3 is TGTGCCAGCAGCCGTAAACCGGGTCCGAACACTGAAGCTTTCTTT. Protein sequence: CASSRKPGPNTEAFF. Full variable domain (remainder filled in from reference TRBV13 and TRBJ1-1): AAGVIQSPRHLIKEKRETATLKCYPIPRHDTVYWYQQGPGQDPQFLISFYEKMQSDKGSIPDRFSAQQFSDYHSELNMSSLELGDSALYFCASSRKPGPNTEAFFGQGTRLTVV.

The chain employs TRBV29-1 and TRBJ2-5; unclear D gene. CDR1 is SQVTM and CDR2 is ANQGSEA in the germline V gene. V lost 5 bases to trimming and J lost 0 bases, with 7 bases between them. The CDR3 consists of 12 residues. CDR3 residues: CSVRHNQETQYF. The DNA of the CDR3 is TGCAGCGTTCGGCACAACCAAGAGACCCAGTACTTC.

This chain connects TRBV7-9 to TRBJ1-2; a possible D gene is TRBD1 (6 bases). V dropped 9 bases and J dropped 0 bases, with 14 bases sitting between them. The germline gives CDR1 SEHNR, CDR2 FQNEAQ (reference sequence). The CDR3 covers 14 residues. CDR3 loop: CASARGQSNYGYTF. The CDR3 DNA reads TGTGCCAGTGCCCGCGGACAGTCTAACTATGGCTACACCTTC.

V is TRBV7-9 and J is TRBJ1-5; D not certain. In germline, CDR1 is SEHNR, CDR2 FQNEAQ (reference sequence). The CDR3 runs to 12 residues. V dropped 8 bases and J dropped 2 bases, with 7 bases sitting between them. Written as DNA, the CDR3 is TGTGCCAGCGCAGGAGGCAATCAGCCCCAGCATTTT. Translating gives CASAGGNQPQHF.

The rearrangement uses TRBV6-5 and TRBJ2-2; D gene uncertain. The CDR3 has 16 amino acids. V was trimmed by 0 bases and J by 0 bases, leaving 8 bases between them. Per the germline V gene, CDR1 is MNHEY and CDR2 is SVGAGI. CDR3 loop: CASSYSPFTNTGELFF. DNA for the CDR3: TGTGCCAGCAGTTACTCCCCCTTCACGAACACCGGGGAGCTGTTTTTT.

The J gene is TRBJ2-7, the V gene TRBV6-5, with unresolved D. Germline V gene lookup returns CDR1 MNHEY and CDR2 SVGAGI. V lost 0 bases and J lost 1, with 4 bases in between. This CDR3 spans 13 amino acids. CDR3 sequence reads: CASSYSISYEQYF. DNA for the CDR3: TGTGCCAGCAGTTACTCGATTTCCTACGAGCAGTACTTC.